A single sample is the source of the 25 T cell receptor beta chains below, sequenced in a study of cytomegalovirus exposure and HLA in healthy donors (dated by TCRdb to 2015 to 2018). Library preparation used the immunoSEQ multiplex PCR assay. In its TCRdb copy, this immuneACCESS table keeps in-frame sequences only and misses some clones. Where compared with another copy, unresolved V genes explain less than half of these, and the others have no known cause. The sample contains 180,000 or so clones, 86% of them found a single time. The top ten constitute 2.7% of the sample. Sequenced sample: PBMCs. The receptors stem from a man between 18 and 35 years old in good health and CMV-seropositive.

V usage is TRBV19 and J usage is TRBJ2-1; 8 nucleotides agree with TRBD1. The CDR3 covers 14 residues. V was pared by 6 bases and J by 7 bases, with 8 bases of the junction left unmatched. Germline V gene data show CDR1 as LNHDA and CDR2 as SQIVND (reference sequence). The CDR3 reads CASSPGQVTNEQFF. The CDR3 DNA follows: TGTGCCAGTAGCCCGGGACAGGTCACTAATGAGCAGTTCTTC. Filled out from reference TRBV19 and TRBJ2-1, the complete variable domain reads DGGITQSPKYLFRKEGQNVTLSCEQNLNHDAMYWYRQDPGQGLRLIYYSQIVNDFQKGDIAEGYSVSREKKESFPLTVTSAQKNPTAFYLCASSPGQVTNEQFFGPGTRLTVL.

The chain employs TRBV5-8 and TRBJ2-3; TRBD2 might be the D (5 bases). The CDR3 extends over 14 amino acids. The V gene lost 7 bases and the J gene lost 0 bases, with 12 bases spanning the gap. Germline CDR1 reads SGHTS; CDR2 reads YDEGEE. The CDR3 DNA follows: TGTGCCAGCGCGGCGGGCTTTAGCACAGATACGCAGTATTTT. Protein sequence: CASAAGFSTDTQYF.

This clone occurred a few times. In nucleotides, the CDR3 is TGCGCCAGCAGCCCATCACAACCCGGGACCGGGGAGCTGTTTTTT. Translating it yields CASSPSQPGTGELFF. The chain is built from TRBV5-1 and TRBJ2-2; D uncertain. The CDR3 is made up of 15 amino acids. The germline gives CDR1 SGHRS, CDR2 YFSETQ. V lost 4 bases to trimming and J lost 5 bases, with 15 bases between them.

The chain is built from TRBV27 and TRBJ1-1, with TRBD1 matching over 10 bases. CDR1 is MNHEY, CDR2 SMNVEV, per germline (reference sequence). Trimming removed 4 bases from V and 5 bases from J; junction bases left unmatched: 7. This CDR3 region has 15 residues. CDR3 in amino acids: CASSSGQGGVTEAFF. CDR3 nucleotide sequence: TGTGCCAGCAGTTCTGGACAGGGGGGCGTTACTGAAGCTTTCTTT.

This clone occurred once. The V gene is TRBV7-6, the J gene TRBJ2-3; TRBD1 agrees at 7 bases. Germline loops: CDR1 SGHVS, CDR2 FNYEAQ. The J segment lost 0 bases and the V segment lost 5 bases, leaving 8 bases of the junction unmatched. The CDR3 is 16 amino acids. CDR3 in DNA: TGTGCCAGCAGCCCCCCGGGGACAGCTAGCACAGATACGCAGTATTTT. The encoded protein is CASSPPGTASTDTQYF.

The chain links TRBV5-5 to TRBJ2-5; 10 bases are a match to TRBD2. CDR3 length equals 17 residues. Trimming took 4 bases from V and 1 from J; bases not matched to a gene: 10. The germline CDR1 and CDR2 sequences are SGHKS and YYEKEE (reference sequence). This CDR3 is CASSPGSSSGGQETQYF. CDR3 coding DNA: TGTGCCAGCAGCCCCGGTTCGTCTAGCGGGGGCCAAGAGACCCAGTACTTC. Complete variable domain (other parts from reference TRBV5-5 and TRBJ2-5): DAGVTQSPTHLIKTRGQQVTLRCSPISGHKSVSWYQQVLGQGPQFIFQYYEKEERGRGNFPDRFSARQFPNYSSELNVNALLLGDSALYLCASSPGSSSGGQETQYFGPGTRLLVL.

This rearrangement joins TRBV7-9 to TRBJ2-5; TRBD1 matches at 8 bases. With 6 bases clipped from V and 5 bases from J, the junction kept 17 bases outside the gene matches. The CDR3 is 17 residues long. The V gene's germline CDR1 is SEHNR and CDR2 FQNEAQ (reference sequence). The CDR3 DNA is TGTGCCAGCAGTCCAGGGGGCCTGGGGCTATTAGAGGAGACCCAGTACTTC. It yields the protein CASSPGGLGLLEETQYF. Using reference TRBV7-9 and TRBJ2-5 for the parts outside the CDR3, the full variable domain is DTGVSQNPRHKITKRGQNVTFRCDPISEHNRLYWYRQTLGQGPEFLTYFQNEAQLEKSRLLSDRFSAERPKGSFSTLEIQRTEQGDSAMYLCASSPGGLGLLEETQYFGPGTRLLVL.

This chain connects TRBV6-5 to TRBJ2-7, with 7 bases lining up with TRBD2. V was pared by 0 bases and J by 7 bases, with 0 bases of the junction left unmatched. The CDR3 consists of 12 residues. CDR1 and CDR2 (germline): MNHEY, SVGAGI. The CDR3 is CASSYSGGEQYF. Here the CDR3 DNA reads TGTGCCAGCAGTTACTCGGGAGGGGAGCAGTACTTC.

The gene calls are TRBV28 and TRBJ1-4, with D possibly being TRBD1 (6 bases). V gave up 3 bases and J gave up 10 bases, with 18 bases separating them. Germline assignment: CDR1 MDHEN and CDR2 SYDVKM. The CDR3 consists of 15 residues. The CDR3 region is CASSFRRQGQGKLFF. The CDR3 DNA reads TGTGCCAGCAGTTTTAGACGTCAGGGGCAGGGAAAACTGTTTTTT.

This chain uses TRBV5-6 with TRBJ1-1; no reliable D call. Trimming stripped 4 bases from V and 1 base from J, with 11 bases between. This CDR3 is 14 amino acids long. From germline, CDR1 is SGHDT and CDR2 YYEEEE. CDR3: CASSRGKPNTEAFF. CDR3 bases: TGTGCCAGCAGCCGCGGGAAACCGAACACTGAAGCTTTCTTT.

CDR3 in amino acids: CASSLGGGNYEQYF. CDR3 DNA sequence: TGTGCCAGCAGTCTAGGGGGGGGAAACTACGAGCAGTACTTC. The V call is TRBV5-4, the J call TRBJ2-7; maybe TRBD2 (7 bases). The germline V and J ends were trimmed by 5 bases and 3 bases, with 15 bases remaining between them. This CDR3 has 14 amino acids. Germline V gives CDR1 SGHNT, CDR2 YYREEE (reference sequence).

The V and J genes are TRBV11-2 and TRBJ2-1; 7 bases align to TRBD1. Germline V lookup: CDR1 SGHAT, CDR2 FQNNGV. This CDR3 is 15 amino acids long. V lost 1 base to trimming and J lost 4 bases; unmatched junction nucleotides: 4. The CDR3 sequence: CASSLGTGTYNEQFF. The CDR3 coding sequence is TGTGCCAGCAGCTTAGGGACAGGTACATACAATGAGCAGTTCTTC.

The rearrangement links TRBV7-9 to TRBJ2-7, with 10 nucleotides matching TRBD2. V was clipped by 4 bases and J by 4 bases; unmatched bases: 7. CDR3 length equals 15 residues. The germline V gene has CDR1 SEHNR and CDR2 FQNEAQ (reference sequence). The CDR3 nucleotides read TGTGCCAGCAGCTCTCCACTAGCGGGAAGATACGAGCAGTACTTC. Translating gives CASSSPLAGRYEQYF.

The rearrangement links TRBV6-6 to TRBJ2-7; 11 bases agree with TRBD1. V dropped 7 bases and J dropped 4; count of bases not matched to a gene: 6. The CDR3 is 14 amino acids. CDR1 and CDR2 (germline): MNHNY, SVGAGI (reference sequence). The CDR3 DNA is TGTGCCAGCACCGAGTGGGACAGGGGGTACGAGCAGTACTTC. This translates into CASTEWDRGYEQYF.

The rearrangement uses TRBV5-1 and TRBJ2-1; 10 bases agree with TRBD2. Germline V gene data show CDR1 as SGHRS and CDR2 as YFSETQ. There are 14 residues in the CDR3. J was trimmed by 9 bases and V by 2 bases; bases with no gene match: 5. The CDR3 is CASSLTAGGGEQFF. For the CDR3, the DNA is TGCGCCAGCAGCTTAACAGCGGGAGGGGGTGAGCAGTTCTTC.

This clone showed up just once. For the CDR3, the DNA is TGTGCCAGCAGTTCTGGGACTAGCGGGGGAGGTTCCTACAATGAGCAGTTCTTC. It is translated as CASSSGTSGGGSYNEQFF. This rearrangement joins TRBV11-2 to TRBJ2-1, with TRBD2 matching over 14 bases. CDR1 and CDR2 (germline): SGHAT, FQNNGV. The junction had 8 bases not matched to a gene; V was cut back by 6 bases and J by 1 base. The CDR3 has 18 residues. The variable domain in full, completed from reference TRBV11-2 and TRBJ2-1, reads EAGVAQSPRYKIIEKRQSVAFWCNPISGHATLYWYQQILGQGPKLLIQFQNNGVVDDSQLPKDRFSAERLKGVDSTLKIQPAKLEDSAVYLCASSSGTSGGGSYNEQFFGPGTRLTVL.

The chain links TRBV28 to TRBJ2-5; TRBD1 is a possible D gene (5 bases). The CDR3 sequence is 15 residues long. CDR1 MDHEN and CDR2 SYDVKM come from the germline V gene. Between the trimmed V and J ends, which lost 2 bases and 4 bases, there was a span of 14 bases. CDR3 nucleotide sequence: TGTGCCAGCAGTTTAATCAGGGAACTGCTAGAGACCCAGTACTTC. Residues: CASSLIRELLETQYF.

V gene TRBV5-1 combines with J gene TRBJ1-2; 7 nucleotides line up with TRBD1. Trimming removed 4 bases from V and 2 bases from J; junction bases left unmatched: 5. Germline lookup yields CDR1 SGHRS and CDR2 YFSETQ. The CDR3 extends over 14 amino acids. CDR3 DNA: TGCGCCAGCAGCACCGGGACAGCCAACTATGGCTACACCTTC. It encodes CASSTGTANYGYTF.

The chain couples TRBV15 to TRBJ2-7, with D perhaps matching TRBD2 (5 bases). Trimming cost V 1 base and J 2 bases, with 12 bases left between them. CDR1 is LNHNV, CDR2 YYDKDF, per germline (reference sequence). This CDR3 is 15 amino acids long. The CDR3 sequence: CATSRGGLPTYEQYF. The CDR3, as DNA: TGTGCCACCAGCAGAGGAGGACTCCCCACCTACGAGCAGTACTTC.

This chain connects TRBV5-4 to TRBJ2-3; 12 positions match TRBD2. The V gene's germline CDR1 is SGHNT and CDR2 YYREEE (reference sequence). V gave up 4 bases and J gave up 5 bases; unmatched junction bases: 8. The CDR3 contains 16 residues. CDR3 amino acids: CASSPTSGGRGDTQYF. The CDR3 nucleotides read TGTGCCAGCAGCCCGACTAGCGGGGGCCGGGGAGATACGCAGTATTTT.

The CDR3 loop is CASSYGTGVGEQYF. The CDR3 DNA follows: TGTGCCAGCAGTTACGGGACAGGGGTCGGGGAGCAGTACTTC. The V call is TRBV6-6, the J call TRBJ2-7, with 10 bases matching TRBD1. The germline CDR1 and CDR2 sequences are MNHNY and SVGAGI (reference sequence). This CDR3 region has 14 residues. Losses at the gene ends were 2 bases for V and 7 bases for J; bases not matched to a gene: 5.

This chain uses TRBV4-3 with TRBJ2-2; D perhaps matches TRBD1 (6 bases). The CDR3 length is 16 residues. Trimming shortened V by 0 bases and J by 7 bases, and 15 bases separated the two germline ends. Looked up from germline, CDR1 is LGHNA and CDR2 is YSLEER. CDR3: CASSQDTGIWGGELFF. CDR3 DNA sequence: TGCGCCAGCAGCCAAGATACAGGGATTTGGGGCGGGGAGCTGTTTTTT.

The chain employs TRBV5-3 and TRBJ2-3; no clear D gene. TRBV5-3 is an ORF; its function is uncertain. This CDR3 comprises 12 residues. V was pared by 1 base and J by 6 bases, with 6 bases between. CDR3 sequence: CARSLHCDTQYF. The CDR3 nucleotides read TGTGCCAGAAGCTTGCACTGCGATACGCAGTATTTT.

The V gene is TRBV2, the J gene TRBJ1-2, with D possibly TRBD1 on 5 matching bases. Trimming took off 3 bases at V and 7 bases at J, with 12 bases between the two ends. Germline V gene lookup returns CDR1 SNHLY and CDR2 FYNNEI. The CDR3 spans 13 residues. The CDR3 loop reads CASSDGPGGGYTF. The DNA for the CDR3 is TGTGCCAGCAGTGACGGACCGGGGGGTGGCTACACCTTC.

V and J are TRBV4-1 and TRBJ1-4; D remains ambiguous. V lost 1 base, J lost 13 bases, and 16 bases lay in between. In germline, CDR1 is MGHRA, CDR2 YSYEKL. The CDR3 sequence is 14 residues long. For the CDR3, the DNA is TGCGCCAGCAGCCAAGTCGGCAGCAGTCGCGGACTGTTTTTT. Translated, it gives CASSQVGSSRGLFF.